The source of this T cell receptor (beta chain) is a study of vaccination effects on CD4 cells after COVID-19. Study as a whole: Post-vaccine sample collection fell at a median of 72 days after the second dose.

Assay: immunoSEQ multiplex PCR; the TCRdb copy retains only in-frame clones and omits some. The sample includes 15,000 to 20,000 clones, about 76% of them seen just once. Before any sequencing was done, the ViraFEST assay used viral peptide pools to expand antigen-specific CD4+ T cells. Having been cultured for about 10 days, the cells underwent CD4+ T cell isolation. Of the BNT162b2 and mRNA-1273 vaccines, participants received two doses of one or the other. The vaccine recipients had no prior SARS-CoV-2 infection, with negative nucleocapsid antibodies. Wells of roughly 2.1 million PBMC each were grown with about 9.3 IU/ml IL-2 and around 10 ug/ml peptides. Half-medium exchanges with IL-2 medium took place on days 3 and 7. This CDR3 is built from 17 residues. Germline CDR1 and CDR2: SGHRS and YFSETQ. Trimming removed 4 bases from V and 1 base from J; junction bases left unmatched: 11. As for this clone: No antigen is known for it.

This sample comprised CD4+ T cells from PBMCs cultured with HCoV-NL63 spike peptides, obtained after COVID-19 vaccination. V gene TRBV5-1 combines with J gene TRBJ1-2; 9 positions match TRBD1. The origin of this receptor is a human donor who received a COVID-19 vaccine. CDR3 sequence reads: CASSVMGQGISNYGYTF. CDR3 nucleotide sequence: TGCGCCAGCAGCGTGATGGGACAGGGAATAAGTAACTATGGCTACACCTTC.